These 10 T cell receptor beta chains share one sample of origin, sequenced in a study of early T cells in non-severe SARS-CoV-2 infection. Each CDR3 protein gets one entry after TCRdb re-called the 5' RACE reads with MiXCR. The sample yields approximately 57,000 distinct CDR3 sequences, around 13% seen once. The sample consisted of whole blood. The receptors derive from an adult who was a healthcare worker with PCR-confirmed SARS-CoV-2 infection or an uninfected control (not recorded which).

The rearrangement uses TRBV11-2 and TRBJ2-1, with D possibly called TRBD1 or TRBD2 (5 bases each). V lost 6 bases and J lost 2, with 17 bases in between. There are 16 residues in the CDR3. Germline V CDR1 and CDR2: SGHAT, FQNNGV. CDR3 nucleotides: TGTGCCAGCAGTCGAGGGGCTAGCCGGACCTACAATGAGCAGTTCTTC. Encoded protein: CASSRGASRTYNEQFF.

J is TRBJ1-2 and V is TRBV12-3 or TRBV12-4; 10 bases are shared with TRBD1. With V trimmed by 0 bases and J by 8 bases, 6 bases remained unmatched. The CDR3 is made up of 15 amino acids. The CDR3 nucleotides are TGTGCCAGCAGTTTAGCGGGGACAGGGGAGCACGGCTACACCTTC. Protein product: CASSLAGTGEHGYTF.

The rearrangement joins TRBV7-2 to TRBJ2-2; D perhaps matches TRBD2 (6 bases). Per germline, CDR1 SGHTA and CDR2 FQGNSA. The CDR3 contains 18 residues. Trimming took 5 bases from V and 0 from J, leaving 19 bases between them. In nucleotides, the CDR3 is TGTGCCAGCAGCCTCGGAGGGCCCTTCAGCCCGAACACCGGGGAGCTGTTTTTT. Translation: CASSLGGPFSPNTGELFF.

This clonotype showed up many times. The chain has TRBV12-3 or TRBV12-4 and TRBJ1-1; D remains ambiguous. The CDR3 spans 13 residues. Trimming took 5 bases from V and 6 from J, leaving 13 bases between them. CDR3 protein: CASSLSREAEAFF. The CDR3 DNA reads TGTGCCAGCAGTCTAAGTCGGGAGGCTGAAGCTTTCTTT.

Ten or more counts support this clonotype. The chain is built from TRBV13 and TRBJ2-1, with D unresolved. In germline, CDR1 is PRHDT, CDR2 FYEKMQ (reference sequence). The CDR3 contains 12 residues. V lost 2 bases, J lost 7 bases, and 6 bases lay in between. This CDR3 reads CASSLPYNEQFF. In DNA form, the CDR3 reads TGTGCCAGCAGCTTACCGTATAATGAGCAGTTCTTC.

The chain carries TRBV20-1 and TRBJ2-7; 11 bases are shared with TRBD2. The J segment lost 4 bases and the V segment lost 0 bases, leaving 5 bases of the junction unmatched. The CDR3 has 15 amino acids. Germline V gives CDR1 DFQATT, CDR2 SNEGSKA (reference sequence). CDR3 sequence: CSARDVLAGGYEQYF. The CDR3 nucleotides read TGCAGTGCTAGAGATGTCCTAGCGGGGGGTTACGAGCAGTACTTC.

This clonotype was seen only a few times. The V gene is TRBV6-5, the J gene TRBJ1-5, with D perhaps matching TRBD1 (6 bases). V was shortened by 6 bases and J by 1 base, with 13 bases between the two germline ends. The CDR3 has 15 residues. Per the germline V gene, CDR1 is MNHEY and CDR2 is SVGAGI. CDR3 protein: CASRRDTDSNQPQHF. CDR3 coding DNA: TGTGCCAGCAGGCGGGACACCGACAGCAATCAGCCCCAGCATTTT.

The rearrangement joins TRBV29-1 to TRBJ1-1; D is unresolved. Germline CDR1 SQVTM, CDR2 ANQGSEA. CDR3 length: 13 residues. Trimming pared 4 bases from V and 0 bases from J, leaving 9 bases between. This CDR3 reads CSVATLMNTEAFF. CDR3 coding DNA: TGCAGCGTTGCAACCCTTATGAACACTGAAGCTTTCTTT.

The V gene is TRBV7-6, the J gene TRBJ1-1, with a weak D call TRBD1 (5 bases). This CDR3 region has 14 residues. Germline V gene data show CDR1 as SGHVS and CDR2 as FNYEAQ. Trimming cost V 4 bases and J 4 bases, with 13 bases left between them. The CDR3 nucleotides are TGTGCCAGCAGCTCCCAGGGAAGCAGCACTGAAGCTTTCTTT. Encoded protein: CASSSQGSSTEAFF.

V is TRBV5-1 and J is TRBJ1-1; D uncertain. V gave up 2 bases and J gave up 0 bases, with 8 bases separating them. The germline V gene has CDR1 SGHRS and CDR2 YFSETQ. The CDR3 runs 14 residues. This CDR3 reads CASSLGNMNTEAFF. DNA of the CDR3: TGCGCCAGCAGCTTAGGCAACATGAACACTGAAGCTTTCTTT.